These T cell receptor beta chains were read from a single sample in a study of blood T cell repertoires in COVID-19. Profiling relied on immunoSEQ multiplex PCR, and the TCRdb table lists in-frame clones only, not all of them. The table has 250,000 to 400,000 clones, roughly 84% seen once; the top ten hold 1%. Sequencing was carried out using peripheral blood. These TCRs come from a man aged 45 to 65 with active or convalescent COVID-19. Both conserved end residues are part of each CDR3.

CDR3: CASSSPSGTESYNEQFF
V: TRBV5-1

CDR3: CASSSLAGGHNEQFF
V: TRBV6-5

CDR3: CASSRSGGLNIQYF
V: TRBV13

CDR3: CASSPSGLNEKLFF
V: TRBV18

CDR3: CASSVGSGGAGELFF
V: TRBV7-9

CDR3: CASSLTGDSGNTIYF
V: TRBV5-4

CDR3: CASSPGLLGNSYEQYF
V: TRBV18

CDR3: CASSLYGGAVYGYTF
V: TRBV27

CDR3: CASSEGVQPQHF
V: TRBV7-9

CDR3: CASSLRGGNQPQHF
V: TRBV7-2

CDR3: CASSLYTF
V: TRBV2

CDR3: CAISESTSGIETQYF
V: TRBV10-3

CDR3: CASSQYTGTPGYTF
V: TRBV14

CDR3: CASSVAGGFYNEQFF
V: TRBV9

CDR3: CSVEGSAAQETQYF
V: TRBV29-1

CDR3: CASSAGKGEQYF
V: TRBV25-1

CDR3: CASSLYSGTDTQYF
V: TRBV5-1

CDR3: CASRRTGGNQPQHF
V: TRBV27

CDR3: CASRMTGFTYEQYF
V: TRBV2

CDR3: CATSDPGTGGGGYTF
V: TRBV24-1

CDR3: CATRTVSTDTQYF
V: TRBV27

CDR3: CASRAQGNYGYTF
V: TRBV6-5

CDR3: CASSIGTAGSGANVLTF
V: TRBV5-6

CDR3: CASRGSNQPQHF
V: TRBV2

CDR3: CASSSQGAFTDTQYF
V: TRBV6-5

CDR3: CASRTGNYGYTF
V: TRBV27

CDR3: CASSHQGASNQPQHF
V: TRBV6-2/TRBV6-3

CDR3: CASSPTGQEGYGYTF
V: TRBV18

CDR3: CASSSLGQGAGQPQHF
V: TRBV5-5

CDR3: CASSIADGQGQYF
V: TRBV19

CDR3: CASSYGQRDTGELFF
V: TRBV7-3

CDR3: CASSQEPSAGELFF
V: TRBV3-1/TRBV3-2

CDR3: CSASLNRVNSPLHF
V: TRBV20-1

CDR3: CASSQGGQGSNQPQHF
V: TRBV7-8

CDR3: CASSDRGGNQPQHF
V: TRBV19

CDR3: CSARTSGGVYNEQFF
V: TRBV29-1

CDR3: CASSSRQGYSPLHF
V: TRBV28

CDR3: CASSFLTGGRTEAFF
V: TRBV6-5

CDR3: CASSEWGSGGADTQYF
V: TRBV6-1

CDR3: CASSPAPQGRGNQPQHF
V: TRBV4-3

CDR3: CATSDGTARGREQYF
V: TRBV24-1